The clone carrying this T cell receptor (beta chain) was seen only a few times. Its antigen is undetermined. This CDR3 is 16 amino acids long. V lost 6 bases, J lost 4 bases, and 9 bases stayed unmatched. Germline loops: CDR1 MNHEY, CDR2 SVGAGI. This record belongs to a study of T and B cells in COVID-19 patients. The overall study: At median age roughly 35 years, recovered patients were younger than active-infection patients at approximately 64. Study-wide results and limits: Exclusive to the recovered cohort were a few thousand TCR clusters, 30 to 40 of them with low generation probability. Highly clonal in active COVID-19, TRB repertoires exceeded healthy-donor diversity and richness at recovery.

BIOMED2 TRB-A/B primer pools were used in multiplex TRB PCR. One entry per CDR3 protein results from TCRdb running MiXCR on the multiplex PCR reads. The sample has some 10,000 distinct CDR3 sequences, just under 30% seen once. Blood genomic DNA input for TRB amplification was 250-500 ng. V gene TRBV6-5 combines with J gene TRBJ2-2; 9 nucleotides line up with TRBD1. The sequencing input was blood. This TCR came from a human donor who had recovered from COVID-19. The CDR3 loop is CASRRNRGRATGELFF. The CDR3 nucleotides read TGTGCCAGCAGACGGAACAGGGGGCGAGCCACCGGGGAGCTGTTTTTT.